This is a list of T cell receptor beta chains from one sample in a study of blood T cells in healthy people across ages. One entry per CDR3 protein results from TCRdb running MiXCR on the 5' RACE reads. Of about a million distinct CDR3 sequences listed, roughly 48% are singletons. Sequencing was performed on blood. The receptors shown here come from a man aged 25-45 years in good health. CDR3s include the opening cysteine and the closing phenylalanine or tryptophan. Each record gives: D gene, J gene, V gene, clone size, CDR3 length, CDR3 protein, CDR3 DNA. D genes are given only for firm matches. A row's size may be missing; if present it is once, few, many or a size class.

>-|TRBJ2-7|TRBV27|-|14
CASSLSGRFYEQYF
TGTGCCAGCAGTTTATCCGGCCGATTTTACGAGCAGTACTTC
>TRBD1|TRBJ1-5|TRBV12-3/TRBV12-4|-|15
CASSLALTGGQPQHF
TGTGCCAGCAGTTTAGCTTTGACAGGGGGCCAGCCCCAGCATTTT
>-|TRBJ2-6|TRBV4-3|many|19
CASSQDSPVGTAGANVLTF
TGCGCCAGCAGCCAAGATTCACCGGTCGGAACCGCTGGGGCCAACGTCCTGACTTTC
>-|TRBJ2-1|TRBV20-1|few|15
CSARGAAGTYNEQFF
TGCAGTGCTAGAGGTGCTGCTGGCACCTACAATGAGCAGTTCTTC
>TRBD2|TRBJ2-1|TRBV3-1|-|19
CASSPAGASGGNVLGEQFF
TGTGCCAGCAGCCCCGCCGGAGCTAGCGGGGGAAACGTTTTGGGTGAGCAGTTCTTC
>-|TRBJ1-1|TRBV7-2|-|13
CASNSYKNTEAFF
TGTGCCAGCAACTCGTACAAGAACACTGAAGCTTTCTTT
>-|TRBJ2-3|TRBV6-5|-|15
CASSPGERSTDTRYF
TGTGCCAGCAGCCCGGGGGAGCGAAGCACAGATACGCGGTATTTT
>-|TRBJ2-7|TRBV28|-|15
CAIREWGRSSYEQYF
TGTGCCATAAGGGAGTGGGGACGGAGCTCCTACGAGCAGTACTTC
>-|TRBJ1-6|TRBV12-3/TRBV12-4|-|15
CASSSASGYNSPLHF
TGTGCCAGCAGCTCGGCCAGCGGGTATAATTCACCCCTCCACTTT
>-|TRBJ2-7|TRBV27|-|16
CASSLSPGAPADEQYF
TGTGCCAGCAGTTTATCCCCGGGGGCGCCGGCCGACGAGCAGTACTTC
>-|TRBJ2-7|TRBV29-1|many|12
CSVDDGLYEQYF
TGCAGCGTAGATGACGGCCTCTACGAGCAGTACTTC